The 19 T cell receptor beta chains listed next were all sequenced from one sample in a study of Tregs in tolerant kidney transplant recipients. Only in-frame clones appear in the TCRdb table, and some are missing; sequencing was by immunoSEQ multiplex PCR. The sample consists of some 47,000 clones, roughly nine tenths of them appearing once. Recipients received nonmyeloablative bone marrow transplants from related graft donors, with transient mixed chimerism. The sequencing here drew on CD8+ T cells from blood (PBMCs), taken 12 months after the transplant. These receptors were collected from a human patient who received a combined kidney and bone marrow transplant. Some T cells may be transferred from the graft donor.

This chain uses TRBV4-3 with TRBJ2-1, with TRBD2 matching over 7 bases. Trimming cost V 0 bases and J 4 bases; bases outside gene matches: 18. Germline V gene sequence: CDR1 LGHNA, CDR2 YSLEER. The CDR3 totals 20 residues. Here the CDR3 DNA reads TGCGCCAGCAGCCAAGACGGGGGTCAGATCCGGGACTACACGTACAATGAGCAGTTCTTC. Amino acid sequence: CASSQDGGQIRDYTYNEQFF.

The chain links TRBV6-6 to TRBJ2-7, with 8 positions matching TRBD2. The CDR3 contains 14 residues. Germline V gene lookup returns CDR1 MNHNY and CDR2 SVGAGI (reference sequence). V was clipped by 6 bases and J by 2 bases; unmatched bases: 6. CDR3 DNA: TGTGCCAGCAGGACGGGGGGGTCCCCCTACGAGCAGTACTTC. Its protein is CASRTGGSPYEQYF.

The chain employs TRBV27 and TRBJ2-7; 7 bases match TRBD1. This CDR3 is built from 15 residues. The V gene end was trimmed by 4 bases and the J gene end by 8 bases; junction bases not matched to a gene: 14. From germline, CDR1 is MNHEY and CDR2 SMNVEV (reference sequence). CDR3: CASSSSTGTATKQYF. The CDR3 bases are TGTGCCAGCAGTTCCTCGACCGGGACAGCTACGAAGCAGTACTTC.

V is TRBV7-8 and J is TRBJ2-7; D may be TRBD1 (6 bases). V was clipped by 1 base and J by 2 bases, with 9 bases between them. The germline V gene has CDR1 SGHVS and CDR2 FQNEAQ. The CDR3 is made up of 14 amino acids. CDR3 sequence (DNA): TGTGCCAGCAGCTTAGTGGGGGCCACCTACGAGCAGTACTTC. Its protein is CASSLVGATYEQYF.

The chain uses TRBV5-1 and TRBJ2-7, with 7 bases matching TRBD1. The germline V gene encodes CDR1 SGHRS and CDR2 YFSETQ. J was trimmed by 0 bases and V by 3 bases; bases with no gene match: 6. This CDR3 region has 15 residues. The CDR3: CASSSDRYSSYEQYF. The CDR3, as DNA: TGCGCCAGCAGCTCGGACAGGTACAGCTCCTACGAGCAGTACTTC.

The V gene is TRBV7-9, the J gene TRBJ2-3; D possibly corresponds to TRBD2 (6 bases). V shed 3 bases and J shed 4 bases, with 11 bases lying between them. Germline values: CDR1 SEHNR, CDR2 FQNEAQ (reference sequence). The CDR3 extends over 14 amino acids. The CDR3 loop is CASSFNRRADTQYF. CDR3 nucleotides: TGTGCCAGCAGCTTCAATCGGAGGGCAGATACGCAGTATTTT.

This chain links TRBV4-1 with TRBJ2-2; 8 nucleotides line up with TRBD1. Looked up from germline, CDR1 is MGHRA and CDR2 is YSYEKL. The V segment lost 4 bases and the J segment 4 bases; nucleotides outside the gene matches: 11. CDR3 size: 17 residues. The CDR3 sequence: CASSRPRDRSFTGELFF. The CDR3 DNA is TGCGCCAGCAGCCGGCCCCGGGACAGGAGCTTCACCGGGGAGCTGTTTTTT.

The chain recombines TRBV4-3 with TRBJ1-6; 7 bases fit TRBD1. Germline V gene sequence: CDR1 LGHNA, CDR2 YSLEER. The CDR3 has 17 residues. V shed 6 bases, J shed 0 bases, and the junction held 8 bases outside the gene matches. This CDR3 is CASRSGTVTSYNSPLHF. For the CDR3, the DNA is TGCGCCAGCAGGTCCGGGACAGTAACCTCCTATAATTCACCCCTCCACTTT.

The J gene is TRBJ2-4, the V gene TRBV4-1; tentative D call: TRBD1 (7 bases). CDR1 MGHRA and CDR2 YSYEKL come from the germline V gene. V dropped 4 bases and J dropped 7 bases, with 14 bases sitting between them. The CDR3 runs to 14 residues. The CDR3 here is CASSLWTGGNIQYF. The CDR3 DNA reads TGCGCCAGCAGCCTCTGGACAGGAGGGAACATTCAGTACTTC.

This sequence joins TRBV4-1 and TRBJ2-3, with 13 bases matching TRBD2. Germline CDR1 MGHRA, CDR2 YSYEKL. The ends lost 4 bases at V and 5 bases at J; junction bases unmatched: 15. CDR3 length: 19 amino acids. The DNA for the CDR3 is TGCGCCAGCAGCCCCGGGACTAGCGGGATTCCCGGACACCAAGATACGCAGTATTTT. It encodes CASSPGTSGIPGHQDTQYF.

This chain links TRBV7-9 with TRBJ1-6; 8 nucleotides align to TRBD1. J gave up 7 bases and V 1 base, and 12 bases lay outside the gene matches. Germline CDR1 and CDR2: SEHNR and FQNEAQ (reference sequence). This CDR3 has 18 residues. The CDR3 DNA reads as TGTGCCAGCAGCTTAGGTTTGTGGACAGGGAAAACGAATTCACCCCTCCACTTT. Residues: CASSLGLWTGKTNSPLHF.

The J gene is TRBJ2-1, the V gene TRBV27, with 10 positions matching TRBD2. The CDR3 length is 16 residues. V shed 2 bases and J 4 bases; nucleotides not matched to a gene: 5. Per germline, CDR1 MNHEY and CDR2 SMNVEV (reference sequence). CDR3 amino acids: CASSLGPSGSYNEQFF. CDR3 nucleotide sequence: TGTGCCAGCAGTTTAGGGCCTAGCGGGAGTTACAATGAGCAGTTCTTC.

The count of this clone is one. This chain uses TRBV7-9 with TRBJ1-5, with 9 bases fitting TRBD1. Germline assignment: CDR1 SEHNR and CDR2 FQNEAQ (reference sequence). Trimming removed 4 bases from V and 5 bases from J; junction bases left unmatched: 9. The CDR3 extends over 16 amino acids. The CDR3 DNA reads as TGTGCCAGCAGCTCGTCCCGGGACAGGGCCTATCAGCCCCAGCATTTT. This sequence encodes CASSSSRDRAYQPQHF. The full variable domain, with the rest looked up from reference TRBV7-9 and TRBJ1-5, is DTGVSQNPRHKITKRGQNVTFRCDPISEHNRLYWYRQTLGQGPEFLTYFQNEAQLEKSRLLSDRFSAERPKGSFSTLEIQRTEQGDSAMYLCASSSSRDRAYQPQHFGDGTRLSIL.

This chain uses TRBV7-9 with TRBJ1-2; no clear D gene. The CDR3 is 16 amino acids. V was trimmed by 0 bases and J by 0 bases, leaving 11 bases between them. Per germline, CDR1 SEHNR and CDR2 FQNEAQ (reference sequence). The CDR3 DNA sequence: TGTGCCAGCAGCTTAGCGTTACACGAACCTAACTATGGCTACACCTTC. This translates into CASSLALHEPNYGYTF.

This sequence joins TRBV7-2 and TRBJ1-2; TRBD1 agrees at 9 bases. V lost 1 base, J lost 0 bases, and 6 bases stayed unmatched. Germline V lookup: CDR1 SGHTA, CDR2 FQGNSA. The CDR3 spans 17 residues. The CDR3 region is CASSLGDRVDSNYGYTF. The DNA for the CDR3 is TGTGCCAGCAGCTTAGGGGACAGGGTCGACTCTAACTATGGCTACACCTTC.

The chain couples TRBV7-9 to TRBJ2-5; 9 nucleotides agree with TRBD1. Germline values: CDR1 SEHNR, CDR2 FQNEAQ (reference sequence). The CDR3 runs to 16 residues. The V gene end was trimmed by 5 bases and the J gene end by 5 bases; junction bases not matched to a gene: 12. CDR3 residues: CASSTGGTGNLETQYF. The CDR3 bases are TGTGCCAGCAGCACCGGGGGGACAGGGAACTTGGAGACCCAGTACTTC. Filled out from reference TRBV7-9 and TRBJ2-5, the complete variable domain reads DTGVSQNPRHKITKRGQNVTFRCDPISEHNRLYWYRQTLGQGPEFLTYFQNEAQLEKSRLLSDRFSAERPKGSFSTLEIQRTEQGDSAMYLCASSTGGTGNLETQYFGPGTRLLVL.

V gene TRBV4-2 combines with J gene TRBJ2-1; 7 bases are shared with TRBD2. The CDR3 extends over 13 amino acids. J lost 10 bases, V lost 4 bases, and 7 bases had no gene match. CDR1 LGHNA and CDR2 YNFKEQ come from the germline V gene. CDR3 loop: CASSLGTIGEQFF. In DNA, the CDR3 is TGTGCCAGCAGCCTCGGGACTATTGGGGAGCAGTTCTTC.

The chain uses TRBV13 and TRBJ1-5; unclear D gene. With 0 bases removed from V and 3 bases from J, the gap between germline ends came to 6 bases. Germline-derived CDR1 and CDR2 are PRHDT and FYEKMQ (reference sequence). The CDR3 length is 14 residues. CDR3 amino acids: CASSLGGNNQPQHF. DNA for the CDR3: TGTGCCAGCAGCTTAGGCGGGAACAATCAGCCCCAGCATTTT. The whole variable domain, remainder taken from reference TRBV13 and TRBJ1-5, is AAGVIQSPRHLIKEKRETATLKCYPIPRHDTVYWYQQGPGQDPQFLISFYEKMQSDKGSIPDRFSAQQFSDYHSELNMSSLELGDSALYFCASSLGGNNQPQHFGDGTRLSIL.

The chain couples TRBV7-3 to TRBJ2-1, with 10 positions matching TRBD2. Germline CDR1 reads SGHTA; CDR2 reads FQGTGA. There are 15 residues in the CDR3. V shed 2 bases, J shed 6 bases, and the junction held 4 bases outside the gene matches. The CDR3 is CASSLVLAGVNEQFF. The CDR3 coding sequence is TGTGCCAGCAGCTTAGTTCTAGCGGGAGTCAATGAGCAGTTCTTC.